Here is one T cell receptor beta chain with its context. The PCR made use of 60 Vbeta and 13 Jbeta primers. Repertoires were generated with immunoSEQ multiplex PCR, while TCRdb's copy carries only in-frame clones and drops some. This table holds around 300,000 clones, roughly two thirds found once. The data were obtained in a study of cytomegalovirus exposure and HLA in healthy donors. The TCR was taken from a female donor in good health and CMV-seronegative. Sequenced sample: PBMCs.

In DNA, the CDR3 is TGTGCCAGTAGTATTTCTAGCGGGCCGACCTACGAGCAGTACTTC. It specifies CASSISSGPTYEQYF. J is TRBJ2-7 and V is TRBV19; the match to TRBD2 covers 8 bases. The germline V gene has CDR1 LNHDA and CDR2 SQIVND (reference sequence). The CDR3 contains 15 residues. V shed 3 bases, J shed 2 bases, and the junction held 6 bases outside the gene matches. Together with reference TRBV19 and TRBJ2-7, the CDR3 gives the full variable domain: DGGITQSPKYLFRKEGQNVTLSCEQNLNHDAMYWYRQDPGQGLRLIYYSQIVNDFQKGDIAEGYSVSREKKESFPLTVTSAQKNPTAFYLCASSISSGPTYEQYFGPGTRLTVT.